The table lists the clone carrying this TCR beta chain with many counts. This CDR3 is built from 13 residues. The germline CDR1 and CDR2 sequences are SGHRS and YFSETQ. V was cut by 2 bases and J by 8 bases, with 10 bases left in between. The time point was: pre-sensitization, week 0. The treatment denotes: therapeutic diphenylcyclopropenone sensitization with weekly scalp DPC. This sample is part of a study of human T cells and chemical hapten exposure. Via MiXCR, TCRdb re-called the RACE reads, giving one row per CDR3 protein. This sample yields 280,000 or so distinct CDR3 sequences, of which around 7.7% are seen a single time; 1.2% belongs to the top ten.

Sample: whole blood, taken in connection with sensitization to the hapten diphenylcyclopropenone (DPC). This receptor was taken from a man younger than 35 with alopecia areata. Some clones in this sample may be carry-over from other donors' samples. The V and J genes are TRBV5-1 and TRBJ1-4; D is perhaps TRBD1 (5 bases). The CDR3 sequence is CASSFTGDEKLFF. CDR3 DNA: TGCGCCAGCAGCTTCACTGGGGACGAAAAACTGTTTTTT.